A single sample is the source of the 7 T cell receptor beta chains below, sequenced in a study of blood T cell repertoires in COVID-19 (TCRdb year 2020). The method behind the library was the immunoSEQ multiplex PCR assay. In TCRdb, the immuneACCESS table is reduced to in-frame sequences with V and J assigned. These tables do not hold every clone; where another copy was compared, an unresolved V gene accounts for under half, and the others remain unexplained. Across this sample there are fewer than 300,000 clones, with about four fifths seen only once. The ten largest clones take up roughly 9.4% of the sample. Input material: peripheral blood. These TCRs come from a woman between 50 and 59 years old who had recovered from COVID-19.

This chain connects TRBV7-2 to TRBJ2-1; possible D gene TRBD2, 5 bases. Trimming took 5 bases from V and 6 from J, leaving 23 bases between them. The germline V gene has CDR1 SGHTA and CDR2 FQGNSA. The CDR3 runs 17 residues. Here the CDR3 reads CASSPPPVGVPRNEQFF. The CDR3 nucleotides are TGTGCCAGCAGCCCCCCCCCGGTGGGAGTCCCCCGCAATGAGCAGTTCTTC. The variable domain in full, with the rest retrieved from reference TRBV7-2 and TRBJ2-1, is GAGVSQSPSNKVTEKGKDVELRCDPISGHTALYWYRQSLGQGLEFLIYFQGNSAPDKSGLPSDRFSAERTGGSVSTLTIQRTQQEDSAVYLCASSPPPVGVPRNEQFFGPGTRLTVL.

This clone has just a few counts. V is TRBV4-1 and J is TRBJ2-4; perhaps TRBD2 as D (5 bases). Trimming pared 1 base from V and 3 bases from J, leaving 7 bases between. Germline loops: CDR1 MGHRA, CDR2 YSYEKL. The CDR3 sequence is 14 residues long. Here the CDR3 DNA reads TGCGCCAGCAGCCAAGCGGCGGGCAAAAACATTCAGTACTTC. This gives the protein CASSQAAGKNIQYF.

This clone was detected a few times. This sequence joins TRBV6-4 and TRBJ2-2; 12 bases agree with TRBD2. The CDR3 contains 16 residues. Germline V gene sequence: CDR1 MRHNA, CDR2 SNTAGT. Losses at the gene ends were 4 bases for V and 2 bases for J; bases not matched to a gene: 2. CDR3 sequence reads: CASSASGRANTGELFF. The CDR3 DNA sequence: TGTGCCAGCAGTGCTAGCGGGAGGGCCAACACCGGGGAGCTGTTTTTT.

This clone turned up a few times. V gene TRBV2 combines with J gene TRBJ1-6; 7 bases map to TRBD1. V was clipped by 6 bases and J by 6 bases; unmatched bases: 8. The germline gives CDR1 SNHLY, CDR2 FYNNEI. The CDR3 is made up of 15 amino acids. This CDR3 is CASRLDRLGNSPLHF. CDR3 bases: TGTGCCAGCAGGTTGGACAGGCTGGGTAATTCACCCCTCCACTTT.

This clone occurred a few times. The V call is TRBV10-3, the J call TRBJ1-2; perhaps TRBD1 as D (6 bases). The CDR3 spans 13 residues. Trimming left V 0 bases short and J 7 bases short, with 9 bases between. Germline V lookup: CDR1 ENHRY, CDR2 SYGVKD. The CDR3 sequence: CAISESRGTGYTF. The CDR3 region has the DNA TGTGCCATCAGTGAGTCGAGGGGGACTGGCTACACCTTC.

The rearrangement joins TRBV10-1 to TRBJ1-4; tentative D call: TRBD1 (6 bases). The CDR3 has 17 residues. The V end lost 7 bases, the J end lost 0 bases, and 18 bases lay between the germline ends. Germline CDR1 WNHNN, CDR2 SYGVQD (reference sequence). CDR3 coding DNA: TGCGCCAGCATCCGAGACAGGCCCCCCTCAACTAATGAAAAACTGTTTTTT. Protein sequence: CASIRDRPPSTNEKLFF.

The V gene is TRBV5-1, the J gene TRBJ2-3, with D tentatively TRBD2 (5 bases). Germline CDR1 is SGHRS and CDR2 is YFSETQ. The CDR3 length is 14 residues. V was cut by 5 bases and J by 2 bases, with 12 bases left in between. CDR3 sequence: CASREGVLTDTQYF. CDR3 bases: TGCGCCAGCAGAGAGGGAGTCCTCACAGATACGCAGTATTTT.